This T cell receptor (beta chain) is from a study of T cell changes during pregnancy in multiple sclerosis (dated by TCRdb to about 2019). Regarding the research as a whole: The study examined how the T cell repertoire changed over the course of pregnancy in women with multiple sclerosis.

On this clone itself: The antigen it recognizes is unknown. Nothing much larger sits one base from this clone, and base qualities are not available.

Libraries were made using the immunoSEQ multiplex PCR assay. TCRdb limited this immuneACCESS table to in-frame rearrangements with V and J called. A share of clones is missing; checked studies link under half to unresolved V genes, and the rest is unexplained. This sample holds roughly 65,000 clones; under 95% were observed only once. In total, the top ten clones hold roughly 1.5% of the sample. The CDR3 covers 15 residues, taking in both the cysteine and the phenylalanine. Only the CDR3 DNA stays, 45 bases, in frame from base 1. CDR1 is given as SGDLS and CDR2 as YYNGEE, both from the germline V gene. V and J lose 0 bases and 2 bases, and a span of 8 bases separates them.

The chain is made from TRBV9 and TRBJ2-2; a confident D gene designation cannot be given. The sequence came from a female donor in good health, enrolled as a control in a pregnancy study. The specimen was peripheral blood, collected in the third trimester of pregnancy. The CDR3 here reads CASSVVEVNTGELFF. The nucleotide sequence is TGTGCCAGCAGCGTAGTTGAGGTTAACACCGGGGAGCTGTTTTTT. Joined to the reference TRBV9 and TRBJ2-2 proteins, this CDR3 gives the full variable domain: DSGVTQTPKHLITATGQRVTLRCSPRSGDLSVYWYQQSLDQGLQFLIQYYNGEERAKGNILERFSAQQFPDLHSELNLSSLELGDSALYFCASSVVEVNTGELFFGEGSRLTVL.